The rows below give T cell receptor beta chains drawn from one sample of a study of cytomegalovirus exposure and HLA in healthy donors. The table came from immunoSEQ multiplex PCR; TCRdb's copy has only in-frame clones and leaves some out. This table holds 75,000 to 95,000 clones, 84% found once. Specimen: PBMCs. These receptor sequences come from a woman aged 18-30 years in good health and CMV-seropositive. CDR3s include the opening cysteine and the closing phenylalanine or tryptophan. The D gene is left open where the match is weak. Expanded clones are given a class, and other clones once, few, many or no size at all.

J | V | D | size | length | CDR3 | DNA
TRBJ2-2 | TRBV5-1 | TRBD1 | . | 15 | CASRTGTGDSGELFF | TGCGCCAGCAGAACCGGGACAGGGGATTCCGGGGAGCTGTTTTTT
TRBJ1-4 | TRBV7-6 | . | . | 13 | CASSAGQSEKLFF | TGTGCCAGCAGCGCCGGACAGTCTGAAAAACTGTTTTTT
TRBJ1-2 | TRBV7-9 | . | once | 13 | CASTPRDVYGYTF | TGTGCCAGCACCCCGCGGGACGTCTATGGCTACACCTTC
TRBJ2-3 | TRBV7-3 | . | . | 14 | CASSLSTSLDTQYF | TGTGCCAGCAGCCTATCGACTAGTTTGGATACGCAGTATTTT
TRBJ1-1 | TRBV7-9 | . | . | 15 | CASSSPGVMNTEAFF | TGTGCCAGCAGCTCACCAGGGGTGATGAACACTGAAGCTTTCTTT
TRBJ2-1 | TRBV7-8 | TRBD2 | . | 18 | CASSLSTSGIHSYNEQFF | TGTGCCAGCAGCCTTAGTACTAGCGGAATCCACTCCTACAATGAGCAGTTCTTC
TRBJ2-7 | TRBV5-1 | TRBD2 | . | 14 | CASSQAGVEYEQYF | TGCGCCAGCAGCCAAGCGGGAGTCGAGTACGAGCAGTACTTC
TRBJ2-1 | TRBV12-2 | . | . | 15 | CASRQTGRVHNEQFF | TGTGCAAGTCGCCAGACAGGGCGCGTTCATAATGAGCAGTTCTTC
TRBJ1-1 | TRBV13 | . | few | 14 | CASSASLGGTEAFF | TGTGCCAGCAGCGCGAGCTTGGGGGGCACTGAAGCTTTCTTT
TRBJ1-1 | TRBV7-2 | . | . | 14 | CASSPWAMNTEAFF | TGTGCCAGCAGCCCTTGGGCAATGAACACTGAAGCTTTCTTT
TRBJ2-5 | TRBV25-1 | TRBD2 | . | 15 | CASSELGGSVETQYF | TGTGCCAGCAGTGAACTCGGGGGGTCGGTGGAGACCCAGTACTTC
TRBJ2-7 | TRBV9 | . | . | 15 | CASSVGGNPPREQYF | TGTGCCAGCAGCGTAGGCGGGAACCCTCCTAGGGAGCAGTACTTC
TRBJ2-5 | TRBV2 | TRBD1 | . | 13 | CASSRQGQETQYF | TGTGCCAGCAGTAGACAGGGCCAAGAGACCCAGTACTTC
TRBJ2-2 | TRBV7-9 | . | . | 14 | CASSLVYSTGELFF | TGTGCCAGCAGCTTAGTCTATAGCACCGGGGAGCTGTTTTTT